Sequencing of this T cell receptor beta chain was carried out in a study of early T cells in non-severe SARS-CoV-2 infection. Individual cDNA molecules received unique molecular identifiers during library preparation. TCRdb itself ran the 5' RACE reads through MiXCR, one entry per CDR3 protein. The table shows some 91,000 distinct CDR3 sequences, with roughly 9.6% occurring only once. The source of this sequence is an adult who was a healthcare worker with PCR-confirmed SARS-CoV-2 infection or an uninfected control (not recorded which). Sequencing was performed on whole blood, taken at baseline.

The CDR3 sequence is CASSQGLAGRYEQYF. CDR3 nucleotide sequence: TGTGCCAGCAGTCAGGGACTAGCGGGACGGTACGAGCAGTACTTC. This chain uses TRBV6-2 or TRBV6-3 with TRBJ2-7; 13 nucleotides line up with TRBD2. V shed 5 bases and J 4 bases; nucleotides not matched to a gene: 5. The CDR3 is 15 residues long. Germline V gene data show CDR1 as MNHEY and CDR2 as SVGEGT.